This T cell receptor beta chain was retrieved from a study of Ad26.COV2.S vaccination and SARS-CoV-2 variants. Treatment specified: some 20 received Ad26.COV2.S at low or high dose, single or two shots; several received placebo; per-sample allocation not given. The samples date from day 63 after the first vaccine or placebo injection. Regarding this clone: The antigen is not known.

TCRdb's table, derived via immunoSEQ multiplex PCR, lists solely in-frame clones and lacks some. In the table there are about 280,000 clones, about 89% of which are singletons. Study-level points and caveats: Possible underestimation of total T cell responses by the TCR breadth and depth analyses was noted. Non-spike TCR breadth did not differ much between vaccine and placebo recipients.

The germline gives CDR1 SGHTA, CDR2 FQGNSA. The CDR3 is made up of 15 amino acids. V lost 5 bases and J lost 3, with 15 bases in between. This TCR came from a person between 18 and 65 years old who received the Ad26.COV2.S COVID-19 vaccine or a placebo. The specimen was peripheral blood, collected in a trial of Ad26.COV2.S vaccine versus placebo. This sequence joins TRBV7-2 and TRBJ2-3; a possible D gene is TRBD1 (5 bases). CDR3 sequence (DNA): TGTGCCAGCAGCCCCTCGACAGTCTTGACAGATACGCAGTATTTT. Encoded protein: CASSPSTVLTDTQYF.